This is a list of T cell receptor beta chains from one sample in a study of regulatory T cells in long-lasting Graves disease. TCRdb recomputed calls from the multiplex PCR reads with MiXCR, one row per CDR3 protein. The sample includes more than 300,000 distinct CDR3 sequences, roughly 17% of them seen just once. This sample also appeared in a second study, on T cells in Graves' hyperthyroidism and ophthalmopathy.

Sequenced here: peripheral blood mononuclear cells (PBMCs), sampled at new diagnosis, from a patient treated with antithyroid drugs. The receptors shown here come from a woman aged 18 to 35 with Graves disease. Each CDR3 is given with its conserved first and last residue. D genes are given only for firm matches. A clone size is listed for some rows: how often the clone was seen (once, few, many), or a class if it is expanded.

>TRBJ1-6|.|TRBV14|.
TGTGCCAGCAGCCAGGTTCAGGGTACTTCACCCCTCCACTTT
CASSQVQGTSPLHF
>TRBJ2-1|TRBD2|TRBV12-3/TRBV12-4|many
TGTGCCAGCAGTAGCGGGAGCCACAATGAGCAGTTCTTC
CASSSGSHNEQFF
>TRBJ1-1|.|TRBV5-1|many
TGCGCCAGCAGCCCGAAGGGTCAGACGAGTGAAGCTTTCTTT
CASSPKGQTSEAFF
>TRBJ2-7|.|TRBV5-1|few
TGCGCCAGCAGCTTGGAGGGGACGGGGCCGGACGAGCAGTACTTC
CASSLEGTGPDEQYF
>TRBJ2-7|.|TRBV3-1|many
TGTGCCAGCAGCCAAGGCTCTCGGGAGCAGTACTTC
CASSQGSREQYF
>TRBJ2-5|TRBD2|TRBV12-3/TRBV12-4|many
TGTGCCAGCAGTTTGGCGGGAGCGGTACGGGAGACCCAGTACTTC
CASSLAGAVRETQYF
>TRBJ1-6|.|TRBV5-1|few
TGCGCCAGCTCAATAAATACAGGGAATTCACCCCTCCACTTT
CASSINTGNSPLHF
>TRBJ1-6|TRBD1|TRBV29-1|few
TGCAGCGCTTTGGACAGGGAGAATTCACCCCTCCACTTT
CSALDRENSPLHF
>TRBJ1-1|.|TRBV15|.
TGTGCCACCAGCAGAGTAGGGAGTGAAGCTTTCTTT
CATSRVGSEAFF
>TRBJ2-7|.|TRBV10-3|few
TGTGCCACAGAGAAAAATGAATCCTACGAGCAGTACTTC
CATEKNESYEQYF
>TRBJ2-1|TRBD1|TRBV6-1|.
TGTGCCAGCAGTGAATTCTCGGGACAGGGCTACAATGAGCAGTTCTTC
CASSEFSGQGYNEQFF
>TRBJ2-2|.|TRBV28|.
TGTGCCAGCAGTTTTTTATCTCCCGGGGAGCTGTTTTTT
CASSFLSPGELFF
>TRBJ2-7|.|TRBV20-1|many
TGCAGTGCTGAACGGAACGAGCAGTACTTC
CSAERNEQYF
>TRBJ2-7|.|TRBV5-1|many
TGCGCCAGCAGCATAGAAACGGGACTCCACGAGCAGTACTTC
CASSIETGLHEQYF
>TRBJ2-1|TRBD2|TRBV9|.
TGTGCCAGCAGCGACTTAGCGGGACCGAGTAGCAATGAGCAGTTCTTC
CASSDLAGPSSNEQFF
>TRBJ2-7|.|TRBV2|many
TGTGCCAGCAGAACCTCTAGGAGGGCAAGCTCCTACGAGCAGTACTTC
CASRTSRRASSYEQYF
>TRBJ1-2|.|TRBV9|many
TGTGCCAGCAGCGTAGATCCTCAGCACTATGGCTACACCTTC
CASSVDPQHYGYTF
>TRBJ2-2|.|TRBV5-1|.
TGCGCCAGCAGCTTTTGGGGAGCGGGGAACACCGGGGAGCTGTTTTTT
CASSFWGAGNTGELFF
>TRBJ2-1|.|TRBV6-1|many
TGTGCCAGCAGCAACTACAATGAGCAGTTCTTC
CASSNYNEQFF
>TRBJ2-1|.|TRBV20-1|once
TGCAGTGCTAGAGTATATAACACAGACAATGAGCAGTTCTTC
CSARVYNTDNEQFF
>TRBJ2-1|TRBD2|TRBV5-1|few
TGCGCCAGCAGCTGGACCGGGACTAGCGGATTCTACAATGAGCAGTTCTTC
CASSWTGTSGFYNEQFF
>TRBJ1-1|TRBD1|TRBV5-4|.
TGTGCCAGCAGTCTAGACAGGGGGGTCCCTGAAGCTTTCTTT
CASSLDRGVPEAFF
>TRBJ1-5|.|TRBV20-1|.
TGCAGTGCCCTAGTCACCGGACGGGATTATCAGCCCCAGCATTTT
CSALVTGRDYQPQHF
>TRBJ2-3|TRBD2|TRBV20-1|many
TGCAGTGCTAGGTCGCTAGCGGGGGGGTCAGATACGCAGTATTTT
CSARSLAGGSDTQYF
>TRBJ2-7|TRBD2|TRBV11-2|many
TGTGCCAGCAGTCAGAGACTAGCGGGGTCCATCTCTAACGAGCAGTACTTC
CASSQRLAGSISNEQYF